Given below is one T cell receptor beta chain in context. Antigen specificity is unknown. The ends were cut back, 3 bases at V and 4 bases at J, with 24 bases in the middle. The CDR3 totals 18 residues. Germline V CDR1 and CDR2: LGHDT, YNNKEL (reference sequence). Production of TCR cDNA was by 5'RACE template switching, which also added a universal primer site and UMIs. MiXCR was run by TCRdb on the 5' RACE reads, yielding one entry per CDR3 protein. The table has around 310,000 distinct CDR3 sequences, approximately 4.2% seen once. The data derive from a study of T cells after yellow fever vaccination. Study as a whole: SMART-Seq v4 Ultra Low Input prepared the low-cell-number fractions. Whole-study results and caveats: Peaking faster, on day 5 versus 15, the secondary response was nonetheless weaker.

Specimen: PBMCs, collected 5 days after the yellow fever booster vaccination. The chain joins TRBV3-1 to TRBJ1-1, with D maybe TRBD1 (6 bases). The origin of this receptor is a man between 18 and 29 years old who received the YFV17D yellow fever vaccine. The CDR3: CASSHAPGRGGVGTEAFF. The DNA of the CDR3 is TGTGCCAGCAGCCATGCACCGGGCAGGGGTGGCGTGGGCACTGAAGCTTTCTTT.